Below are 28 T cell receptor beta chains sequenced from a single sample in a study of cytomegalovirus exposure and HLA in healthy donors. The PCR had 60 Vbeta and 13 Jbeta primers. The assay was immunoSEQ multiplex PCR, and TCRdb's table has in-frame clones only and misses some. Its table lists some 76,000 clones. The specimen sequenced was PBMCs. The receptors derive from a boy between 10 and 17 years old in good health and CMV-seronegative.

This chain links TRBV5-4 with TRBJ2-3; D ambiguous. Germline CDR1 and CDR2: SGHNT and YYREEE (reference sequence). The CDR3 is 15 amino acids. V was shortened by 5 bases and J by 2 bases, with 15 bases between the two germline ends. CDR3 in amino acids: CASSPPLGYTDTQYF. The CDR3 nucleotides read TGTGCCAGCAGTCCCCCCTTGGGCTACACAGATACGCAGTATTTT.

The V gene is TRBV7-8, the J gene TRBJ1-5, with 8 bases lining up with TRBD1. The CDR3 extends over 17 amino acids. Per the germline V gene, CDR1 is SGHVS and CDR2 is FQNEAQ. J gave up 1 base and V 3 bases, and 8 bases lay outside the gene matches. The CDR3 spells CASSLGYRGKSNQPQHF. CDR3 DNA: TGTGCCAGCAGCTTGGGATACAGGGGGAAGAGCAATCAGCCCCAGCATTTT. Full variable domain (outside the CDR3, taken from reference TRBV7-8 and TRBJ1-5): GAGVSQSPRYKVAKRGQDVALRCDPISGHVSLFWYQQALGQGPEFLTYFQNEAQLDKSGLPSDRFFAERPEGSVSTLKIQRTQQEDSAVYLCASSLGYRGKSNQPQHFGDGTRLSIL.

J is TRBJ2-7 and V is TRBV27, with a tentative D call TRBD1 (5 bases). This CDR3 has 15 residues. Trimming took 1 base from V and 2 from J, leaving 12 bases between them. Germline CDR1 MNHEY, CDR2 SMNVEV (reference sequence). CDR3 nucleotides: TGTGCCAGCAGTTTATTTGGTACAGGTCCCTACGAGCAGTACTTC. Translation: CASSLFGTGPYEQYF.

V and J are TRBV29-1 and TRBJ1-3; a weak D match, TRBD1 (5 bases). The CDR3 has 14 residues. Germline lookup yields CDR1 SQVTM and CDR2 ANQGSEA. Trimming took off 3 bases at V and 2 bases at J, with 11 bases between the two ends. Here the CDR3 reads CSVDPQAAGNTIYF. The CDR3 DNA sequence: TGCAGCGTTGACCCACAGGCCGCTGGAAACACCATATATTTT.

The rearrangement uses TRBV7-9 and TRBJ1-1; TRBD1 aligns across 10 bases. Looked up from germline, CDR1 is SEHNR and CDR2 is FQNEAQ (reference sequence). V gave up 6 bases and J gave up 4 bases; unmatched junction bases: 11. This CDR3 is built from 16 residues. The CDR3 reads CASRSSRDRGRTEAFF. For the CDR3, the DNA is TGTGCCAGCAGGTCAAGCCGGGACAGGGGTCGCACTGAAGCTTTCTTT.

The J gene is TRBJ1-1, the V gene TRBV5-1, with 7 bases identical to TRBD1. The CDR3 runs to 15 residues. J was trimmed by 1 base and V by 4 bases; bases with no gene match: 7. Germline V gives CDR1 SGHRS, CDR2 YFSETQ. The CDR3 spells CASSTDRAGNTEAFF. The CDR3 nucleotides are TGCGCCAGCAGCACCGACAGGGCAGGGAACACTGAAGCTTTCTTT.

V and J are TRBV6-1 and TRBJ2-1; 8 positions agree with TRBD1. The CDR3 has 16 amino acids. Germline CDR1 MNHNS, CDR2 SASEGT. Losses at the gene ends were 4 bases for V and 14 bases for J; bases not matched to a gene: 19. The CDR3 region is CASSGQGRGQGVYEFF. DNA for the CDR3: TGTGCCAGCAGTGGACAGGGCAGGGGGCAGGGAGTGTATGAGTTCTTC.

The chain is built from TRBV5-6 and TRBJ1-2; 7 positions match TRBD1. The CDR3 is made up of 14 amino acids. Germline-derived CDR1 and CDR2 are SGHDT and YYEEEE. Trimming took 2 bases from V and 7 from J; bases not matched to a gene: 8. The CDR3 DNA reads as TGTGCCAGCAGCTTAATGACAGGGCTGAGTGGCTACACCTTC. It is translated as CASSLMTGLSGYTF.

This chain uses TRBV30 with TRBJ2-7; no firm D call. V was cut by 1 base and J by 5 bases, with 9 bases left in between. The CDR3 totals 12 residues. Germline loops: CDR1 GTSNPN, CDR2 SVGIG (reference sequence). CDR3: CAWSDQAHEQYF. CDR3 in DNA: TGTGCCTGGAGTGATCAGGCCCACGAGCAGTACTTC. The full variable domain, with the rest looked up from reference TRBV30 and TRBJ2-7, is SQTIHQWPATLVQPVGSPLSLECTVEGTSNPNLYWYRQAAGRGLQLLFYSVGIGQISSEVPQNLSASRPQDRQFILSSKKLLLSDSGFYLCAWSDQAHEQYFGPGTRLTVT.

The chain has TRBV30 and TRBJ1-2; D may be TRBD1 (6 bases). The CDR3 runs 12 residues. Trimming stripped 4 bases from V and 6 bases from J, with 12 bases between. The germline V gene has CDR1 GTSNPN and CDR2 SVGIG (reference sequence). CDR3 DNA: TGTGCCTGGACAGGGGATATGAATGGCTACACCTTC. This encodes CAWTGDMNGYTF.

V and J are TRBV14 and TRBJ1-4; TRBD1 might be the D (5 bases). CDR1 is SGHDN, CDR2 FVKESK, per germline. The CDR3 totals 13 residues. V gave up 2 bases and J gave up 13 bases, with 14 bases separating them. CDR3 in amino acids: CASSQLSVGGLFF. CDR3 bases: TGTGCCAGCAGCCAATTATCCGTGGGGGGACTGTTTTTT.

V and J are TRBV4-1 and TRBJ2-7; possibly TRBD2 for D (5 bases). Germline lookup yields CDR1 MGHRA and CDR2 YSYEKL. V lost 0 bases, J lost 3 bases, and 15 bases lay in between. There are 16 residues in the CDR3. This CDR3 is CASSQDRSGSFYEQYF. CDR3 nucleotides: TGCGCCAGCAGCCAAGATAGGAGCGGTTCCTTCTACGAGCAGTACTTC.

The rearrangement uses TRBV6-5 and TRBJ1-1; the D is unclear. Germline CDR1 is MNHEY and CDR2 is SVGAGI. Trimming took off 8 bases at V and 5 bases at J, with 12 bases between the two ends. CDR3 length: 12 amino acids. CDR3 in amino acids: CASSRPGTEAFF. The DNA for the CDR3 is TGTGCCAGCTCCCGACCGGGAACTGAAGCTTTCTTT.

The chain links TRBV4-3 to TRBJ2-5; D unclear. This CDR3 is 14 amino acids long. Germline CDR1 and CDR2: LGHNA and YSLEER. Trimming cost V 0 bases and J 3 bases, with 8 bases left between them. The CDR3 reads CASSQDGRKETQYF. The CDR3 DNA is TGCGCCAGCAGCCAAGATGGCAGAAAAGAGACCCAGTACTTC.

The chain links TRBV5-1 to TRBJ1-2, with D maybe TRBD1 (5 bases). The ends were cut back, 4 bases at V and 3 bases at J, with 10 bases in the middle. The length of the CDR3 is 13 residues. Germline V gene sequence: CDR1 SGHRS, CDR2 YFSETQ. CDR3 coding DNA: TGCGCCAGCAGCCATGACAGCTACTATGGCTACACCTTC. Its protein product is CASSHDSYYGYTF. Supplemented by reference TRBV5-1 and TRBJ1-2, the full variable domain reads KAGVTQTPRYLIKTRGQQVTLSCSPISGHRSVSWYQQTPGQGLQFLFEYFSETQRNKGNFPGRFSGRQFSNSRSEMNVSTLELGDSALYLCASSHDSYYGYTFGSGTRLTVV.

J is TRBJ2-2 and V is TRBV29-1, with D possibly being TRBD2 (6 bases). The CDR3 consists of 11 residues. CDR1 and CDR2 from the germline V gene are SQVTM and ANQGSEA. The V end was cut by 5 bases, the J end by 6 bases, with 7 bases between. The chain's CDR3 is CSVRLAGELFF. The DNA for the CDR3 is TGCAGCGTTCGACTAGCCGGGGAGCTGTTTTTT.

The chain recombines TRBV19 with TRBJ2-2; TRBD2 matches 8 bases. This CDR3 spans 17 amino acids. The ends lost 1 base at V and 4 bases at J; junction bases unmatched: 8. Per the germline V gene, CDR1 is LNHDA and CDR2 is SQIVND (reference sequence). CDR3 in amino acids: CASSIGLARRTTGELFF. The DNA of the CDR3 is TGTGCCAGTAGTATAGGACTAGCGCGACGTACCACCGGGGAGCTGTTTTTT.

The genes are TRBV9 and TRBJ1-3, with D hard to call. The germline V gene encodes CDR1 SGDLS and CDR2 YYNGEE. V dropped 3 bases and J dropped 4 bases, with 14 bases sitting between them. The CDR3 loop spans 15 amino acids. The CDR3 DNA reads TGTGCCAGCAGCGCATCACAAATACCCGGAAACACCATATATTTT. Residues: CASSASQIPGNTIYF.

The chain has TRBV11-2 and TRBJ2-7; no clear D gene. CDR1 is SGHAT and CDR2 is FQNNGV in the germline V gene. The CDR3 is 13 amino acids. Trimming removed 0 bases at V and 6 bases at J, with 9 bases between. CDR3 in DNA: TGTGCCAGCAGCTTAGATATAACGGGCGAGCAGTACTTC. Protein sequence: CASSLDITGEQYF. The whole variable domain, filled in from reference TRBV11-2 and TRBJ2-7, reads EAGVAQSPRYKIIEKRQSVAFWCNPISGHATLYWYQQILGQGPKLLIQFQNNGVVDDSQLPKDRFSAERLKGVDSTLKIQPAKLEDSAVYLCASSLDITGEQYFGPGTRLTVT.

The V call is TRBV2, the J call TRBJ1-1; D is undetermined. Germline V gene sequence: CDR1 SNHLY, CDR2 FYNNEI. This CDR3 is 13 amino acids long. V lost 2 bases, J lost 1 base, and 5 bases lay in between. CDR3 DNA: TGTGCCAGCAGTGAAAGCCCGAACACTGAAGCTTTCTTT. Protein product: CASSESPNTEAFF.

As DNA, the CDR3 is TGTGCCAGCAGCTTAGGAGCGGCTAGCGGGGGGTTAACCAACAATGAGCAGTTCTTC. Its translation: CASSLGAASGGLTNNEQFF. The chain recombines TRBV7-9 with TRBJ2-1, with 11 positions matching TRBD2. Germline V gene data show CDR1 as SEHNR and CDR2 as FQNEAQ (reference sequence). Losses at the gene ends were 1 base for V and 5 bases for J; bases not matched to a gene: 13. This CDR3 is built from 19 residues.

V usage is TRBV19 and J usage is TRBJ2-1; 7 bases are shared with TRBD2. The CDR3 has 15 residues. Germline V gene lookup returns CDR1 LNHDA and CDR2 SQIVND (reference sequence). The J segment lost 1 base and the V segment lost 3 bases, leaving 3 bases of the junction unmatched. The CDR3: CASSMAGESYNEQFF. CDR3 coding DNA: TGTGCCAGTAGTATGGCGGGAGAATCCTACAATGAGCAGTTCTTC. Filled out from reference TRBV19 and TRBJ2-1, the complete variable domain reads DGGITQSPKYLFRKEGQNVTLSCEQNLNHDAMYWYRQDPGQGLRLIYYSQIVNDFQKGDIAEGYSVSREKKESFPLTVTSAQKNPTAFYLCASSMAGESYNEQFFGPGTRLTVL.

The chain recombines TRBV6-1 with TRBJ2-5; D is unresolved. The CDR3 is 16 amino acids. Trimming removed 2 bases at V and 2 bases at J, with 15 bases between. Germline-derived CDR1 and CDR2 are MNHNS and SASEGT. This chain's CDR3 is CASSEYWAERQETQYF. Written as DNA, the CDR3 is TGTGCCAGCAGTGAATATTGGGCTGAACGACAAGAGACCCAGTACTTC.

The chain is built from TRBV7-6 and TRBJ2-7; a weak D match, TRBD2 (5 bases). CDR3 length equals 16 residues. V was shortened by 4 bases and J by 7 bases, with 23 bases between the two germline ends. Germline loops: CDR1 SGHVS, CDR2 FNYEAQ. For the CDR3, the DNA is TGTGCCAGCAGCTCCAGCCAACTACTCCTCCCGGGGGAGCAGTACTTC. The encoded protein is CASSSSQLLLPGEQYF.

The chain uses TRBV5-4 and TRBJ1-1; 9 bases match TRBD1. The CDR3 loop spans 15 amino acids. J lost 2 bases, V lost 4 bases, and 6 bases had no gene match. CDR1 is SGHNT and CDR2 is YYREEE in the germline V gene (reference sequence). CDR3 in amino acids: CASSLRTGANTEAFF. The CDR3 DNA follows: TGTGCCAGCAGCCTTAGGACAGGGGCCAACACTGAAGCTTTCTTT. The entire variable domain, with the rest obtained from reference TRBV5-4 and TRBJ1-1, is as follows: ETGVTQSPTHLIKTRGQQVTLRCSSQSGHNTVSWYQQALGQGPQFIFQYYREEENGRGNFPPRFSGLQFPNYSSELNVNALELDDSALYLCASSLRTGANTEAFFGQGTRLTVV.

The CDR3 sequence is CASSTAGQGNEQFF. DNA of the CDR3: TGTGCCAGCAGCACGGCGGGGCAGGGCAATGAGCAGTTCTTC. V and J are TRBV5-6 and TRBJ2-1, with D possibly matching TRBD2 (6 bases). Germline CDR1 SGHDT, CDR2 YYEEEE. V was shortened by 4 bases and J by 6 bases, with 14 bases between the two germline ends. The CDR3 spans 14 residues.

The V and J genes are TRBV4-1 and TRBJ2-3, with 7 bases aligning to TRBD1. The CDR3 extends over 16 amino acids. The ends lost 2 bases at V and 1 base at J; junction bases unmatched: 6. Germline loops: CDR1 MGHRA, CDR2 YSYEKL. CDR3 coding DNA: TGCGCCAGCAGCCAACCAGACAGGGACCGCACAGATACGCAGTATTTT. As protein: CASSQPDRDRTDTQYF.

The J gene is TRBJ2-1, the V gene TRBV7-9, with 9 positions matching TRBD2. The CDR3 runs to 15 residues. The V gene's germline CDR1 is SEHNR and CDR2 FQNEAQ (reference sequence). J gave up 2 bases and V 5 bases, and 4 bases lay outside the gene matches. The CDR3 sequence is CASSPRLAAYNEQFF. DNA for the CDR3: TGTGCCAGCAGCCCTCGACTAGCGGCCTACAATGAGCAGTTCTTC.